Shown below are 13 T cell receptor beta chains from a single sample sequenced in a study of response to subunit inactivated influenza vaccine. TCRdb re-derived calls from the RT-PCR reads in MiXCR, one entry per CDR3 protein. This sample has 530,000 or so distinct CDR3 sequences; around 13% occur once, and the top ten carry around 10%. The sample consisted of PBMCs from blood, taken about 13 days after vaccination. These receptors were taken from a man aged 50-60 years who received an inactivated influenza vaccine.

The V and J genes are TRBV12-3 or TRBV12-4 and TRBJ1-4; D is unclear. V was cut by 4 bases and J by 7 bases, with 16 bases left in between. This CDR3 region has 15 residues. CDR3 in amino acids: CASSSLPGQVEKLFF. CDR3 in DNA: TGTGCCAGCAGTTCTCTTCCAGGCCAGGTTGAAAAACTGTTTTTT.

This clonotype appeared a few times. The V and J genes are TRBV2 and TRBJ2-3; no clear D. CDR1 and CDR2 from the germline V gene are SNHLY and FYNNEI. The CDR3 runs 14 residues. V gave up 10 bases and J gave up 3 bases, with 17 bases separating them. The CDR3 loop reads CATRRVSQTDTQYF. Written as DNA, the CDR3 is TGTGCCACCCGTCGGGTATCTCAAACAGATACGCAGTATTTT.

This clonotype has more than one count but fewer than ten. The J gene is TRBJ2-7, the V gene TRBV28; maybe TRBD2 (6 bases). The CDR3 length is 13 residues. Between the trimmed V and J ends, which lost 6 bases and 6 bases, there was a span of 15 bases. CDR1 is MDHEN, CDR2 SYDVKM, per germline. CDR3 sequence: CASRGGENGEQYF. CDR3 in DNA: TGTGCCAGCAGAGGAGGGGAAAACGGCGAGCAGTACTTC. Full variable domain (rest looked up from reference TRBV28 and TRBJ2-7): DVKVTQSSRYLVKRTGEKVFLECVQDMDHENMFWYRQDPGLGLRLIYFSYDVKMKEKGDIPEGYSVSREKKERFSLILESASTNQTSMYLCASRGGENGEQYFGPGTRLTVT.

The V gene is TRBV28, the J gene TRBJ2-3; maybe TRBD2 (6 bases). Germline CDR1 MDHEN, CDR2 SYDVKM. This CDR3 region has 15 residues. V shed 7 bases and J shed 5 bases, with 19 bases lying between them. The CDR3 sequence: CASTFGLNVRDTQYF. The DNA of the CDR3 is TGTGCCAGCACCTTCGGACTAAATGTGAGAGATACGCAGTATTTT.

This clonotype was observed many times. This chain connects TRBV12-3 or TRBV12-4 to TRBJ2-5; perhaps TRBD1 as D (5 bases). The CDR3 extends over 14 amino acids. V lost 6 bases, J lost 5 bases, and 16 bases lay in between. CDR3: CASSRPGRVETQYF. In nucleotides, the CDR3 is TGTGCCAGCAGCCGACCTGGCAGGGTTGAGACCCAGTACTTC.

V usage is TRBV7-6 and J usage is TRBJ2-7; 8 nucleotides line up with TRBD1. The CDR3 has 13 amino acids. Trimming cost V 5 bases and J 5 bases; bases outside gene matches: 5. Germline CDR1 and CDR2: SGHVS and FNYEAQ. In DNA, the CDR3 is TGTGCCAGCAGCGAGACAGGGGACCACGAGCAGTACTTC. Protein: CASSETGDHEQYF.

V usage is TRBV25-1 and J usage is TRBJ1-2; the D is unclear. Germline V gene lookup returns CDR1 MGHDK and CDR2 SYGVNS. The length of the CDR3 is 11 residues. Trimming removed 10 bases from V and 8 bases from J, with 14 bases in between. The DNA of the CDR3 is TGTGCCACCCATCACGGACTGGGCTACACCTTC. Its translation: CATHHGLGYTF.

As DNA, the CDR3 is TGTGCCACCAGCAGAGACAGGGCGGGGACTGAAGCTTTCTTT. Its translation: CATSRDRAGTEAFF. The J gene is TRBJ1-1, the V gene TRBV15, with a possible D match to TRBD1 (5 bases). Trimming shortened V by 0 bases and J by 5 bases, and 10 bases separated the two germline ends. The germline V gene has CDR1 LNHNV and CDR2 YYDKDF (reference sequence). The CDR3 is made up of 14 amino acids.

The V call is TRBV7-9, the J call TRBJ1-4, with D hard to call. Per the germline V gene, CDR1 is SEHNR and CDR2 is FQNEAQ (reference sequence). V was pared by 1 base and J by 4 bases, with 10 bases between. The CDR3 loop spans 15 amino acids. The CDR3 DNA follows: TGTGCCAGCAGCTTAGTGCTGGGGAGTAATGAAAAACTGTTTTTT. Protein sequence: CASSLVLGSNEKLFF.

The chain joins TRBV7-9 to TRBJ1-4, with a possible D match to TRBD1 (6 bases). Germline V gives CDR1 SEHNR, CDR2 FQNEAQ (reference sequence). This CDR3 is built from 13 residues. V lost 5 bases to trimming and J lost 4 bases, with 8 bases between them. CDR3 nucleotide sequence: TGTGCCAGCAGCGGACAGTTTAATGAAAAACTGTTTTTT. It translates to CASSGQFNEKLFF.

The chain uses TRBV12-3 or TRBV12-4 and TRBJ2-2, with D unclear. Trimming removed 10 bases from V and 7 bases from J, with 10 bases in between. The CDR3 is made up of 11 amino acids. CDR3 region: CATCPGGELFF. The CDR3 nucleotides read TGTGCCACCTGCCCCGGCGGGGAGCTGTTTTTT.

V gene TRBV4-2 combines with J gene TRBJ2-1, with D unresolved. V lost 0 bases and J 4 bases, leaving 7 bases between the germline ends. The CDR3 has 14 amino acids. The V gene's germline CDR1 is LGHNA and CDR2 YNFKEQ. DNA of the CDR3: TGTGCCAGCAGCCAAGATTTAACTTACAATGAGCAGTTCTTC. Amino acid sequence: CASSQDLTYNEQFF.

This clonotype was seen a handful of times. V gene TRBV6-5 combines with J gene TRBJ1-2, with no clear D. Deletions cut 0 bases from V and 7 bases from J, with 9 bases between. Germline CDR1 is MNHEY and CDR2 is SVGAGI. This CDR3 has 13 amino acids. The CDR3 loop is CASSYSRLGGYTF. CDR3 bases: TGTGCCAGCAGTTACTCGAGACTTGGTGGCTACACCTTC.